There are a few counts of the clone carrying this TCR beta chain. Antigen: not known. Preparing the TCRbeta library involved the use of unique molecular identifiers. TCRdb called the PCR reads again in MiXCR, with one record for every CDR3 protein. Here the sample spans about 500,000 distinct CDR3 sequences, approximately 10% being singletons. The data belong to a study of T-cell reconstitution after alpha-beta-depleted transplantation in children. Study findings and constraints: As was reported, about two months after transplant, alpha-beta T cells came from several hundred expanded graft clones. Recipient T cells and thymic progenitors that survived were the source of the high TCRbeta diversity seen at day 60 in some patients. From newly produced T cells came most of the T-cell counts and diversity one year after transplant.

J lost 8 bases, V lost 7 bases, and 21 bases had no gene match. CDR1 and CDR2 (germline): SQVTM, ANQGSEA. This CDR3 region has 16 residues. The origin of this receptor is a female patient aged 2 to 10 who had a stem cell transplant for aplastic anemia, so the T cells may come from the graft donor. The chain is built from TRBV29-1 and TRBJ1-2, with 8 nucleotides matching TRBD1. The sample was PBMCs, mostly from graft donor cells, taken 180 days after TCRalphabeta/CD19-depleted stem cell transplant. CDR3 sequence reads: CSALIPGGPKTWGYTF. CDR3 coding DNA: TGCAGCGCCCTGATCCCAGGGGGCCCTAAGACGTGGGGCTACACCTTC.